The rows below give T cell receptor beta chains drawn from one sample of a study of blood T cell repertoires in COVID-19. Sequenced by immunoSEQ multiplex PCR; TCRdb stores in-frame clones only, minus some. The data show approximately 200,000 clones, around 87% seen once. Sequenced material: PBMCs or T cells enriched from blood (not recorded which). The receptors stem from a woman aged 30 to 39 who had recovered from COVID-19. Both conserved end residues are part of each CDR3. D genes are given only for firm matches. Only part of the rows carry a size: once, few, many, or a class if the clone is expanded.

cdr3_nt	cdr3_aa	j_call	d_call	clone_size	v_call	cdr3_length
TGCGCCAGCAGCCTCCACAGGGGAACTAATGAAAAACTGTTTTTT	CASSLHRGTNEKLFF	TRBJ1-4	TRBD1	-	TRBV4-3	15
TGTGCCAGCAGCTCTCGGGCAGGGCGGGAGACCCAGTACTTC	CASSSRAGRETQYF	TRBJ2-5	-	-	TRBV7-2	14
TGTGCCAGCAGCCCGAGGACAGGGACCACAGATACGCAGTATTTT	CASSPRTGTTDTQYF	TRBJ2-3	TRBD1	-	TRBV7-2	15
TGTGCCAGCAGTTACCACAGGGGAGCCGCAGATACGCAGTATTTT	CASSYHRGAADTQYF	TRBJ2-3	TRBD1	-	TRBV6-6	15
TGCGCCAGCAGCTTGGGGACAGGGGCGCGGCAGCCCCAGCATTTT	CASSLGTGARQPQHF	TRBJ1-5	TRBD1	-	TRBV5-1	15
TGCAGCGTTGAGGCGGGGGGCGACACCGGGGAGCTGTTTTTT	CSVEAGGDTGELFF	TRBJ2-2	TRBD2	once	TRBV29-1	14
TGCGCCAGCAGCCATCCGACAGGGTGGAATGAAAAACTGTTTTTT	CASSHPTGWNEKLFF	TRBJ1-4	TRBD1	-	TRBV4-1	15
TGTGCCAGCAGCGTGTCCAGGGAACTTAATGAAAAACTGTTTTTT	CASSVSRELNEKLFF	TRBJ1-4	-	-	TRBV7-9	15
TGTGCCAGCAGGGGGAGTAACTATGGCTACACCTTC	CASRGSNYGYTF	TRBJ1-2	-	-	TRBV6-5	12
TGTGCCAGCAGCCCTAACCGGGAGACCCAGTACTTC	CASSPNRETQYF	TRBJ2-5	-	-	TRBV14	12
TGTGCCAGCAGTTACTCGACAGAGAACACTGAAGCTTTCTTT	CASSYSTENTEAFF	TRBJ1-1	-	-	TRBV6-2/TRBV6-3	14
TGTGCCAGCAGTTCCGGGACTAGCGGGGGCACCGGGGAGCTGTTTTTT	CASSSGTSGGTGELFF	TRBJ2-2	TRBD2	-	TRBV28	16
TGTGCCAGCAGCCCAGGGTTGCTAGCGGGGACCCCAAGGACCGGGGAGCTGTTTTTT	CASSPGLLAGTPRTGELFF	TRBJ2-2	TRBD2	-	TRBV5-6	19
TGTGCCAGCAGCTTCACTAGAAACTCCTACAATGAGCAGTTCTTC	CASSFTRNSYNEQFF	TRBJ2-1	-	-	TRBV7-3	15
TGTGCCAGCGTTCCAAAAGGGAGGGATGCGTTTGAAGCTTTCTTT	CASVPKGRDAFEAFF	TRBJ1-1	-	-	TRBV6-5	15
TGTGCCAGTAGTATGCGGGACTCCTCCTACGAGCAGTACTTC	CASSMRDSSYEQYF	TRBJ2-7	-	-	TRBV19	14
TGTGCCAGCAGCTTAGGTGACAGGGCTACAGATACGCAGTATTTT	CASSLGDRATDTQYF	TRBJ2-3	TRBD1	-	TRBV7-9	15
TGTGCCAGCAGAGACGACAGGGGGCTCTCCGCGAATCAGCCCCAGCATTTT	CASRDDRGLSANQPQHF	TRBJ1-5	TRBD1	-	TRBV2	17
TGTGCCTGGGTCCGAGGGGGACAACGATACCTCTCCTATGGCTACACCTTC	CAWVRGGQRYLSYGYTF	TRBJ1-2	-	-	TRBV30	17
TGTGCCATCAGTGTACACGGAGAGAAAACTGAAGCTTTCTTT	CAISVHGEKTEAFF	TRBJ1-1	-	-	TRBV10-3	14
TGTGCCAGCAGCTTAGCGGGTAGCACGGAGACCCAGTACTTC	CASSLAGSTETQYF	TRBJ2-5	-	-	TRBV7-2	14
TGTGCCAGCAGCGGTAGGGACAGTTATAATTCACCCCTCCACTTT	CASSGRDSYNSPLHF	TRBJ1-6	TRBD1	-	TRBV11-3	15
TGTGCCAGCTCACCGGAGACCGAACGTCCCCAGCATTTT	CASSPETERPQHF	TRBJ1-5	-	-	TRBV18	13
TGTGCCAGCAGCTCCGAAAGAACAATGAACACCGGGGAGCTGTTTTTT	CASSSERTMNTGELFF	TRBJ2-2	-	-	TRBV4-2	16
TGTGCCAGCAGTTACCAGGGGAAGGGGAACACTGAAGCTTTCTTT	CASSYQGKGNTEAFF	TRBJ1-1	-	-	TRBV6-2/TRBV6-3	15
TGTGCCAGCGCCCCCGGGACAGGGGGGTTCTACGAGCAGTACTTC	CASAPGTGGFYEQYF	TRBJ2-7	TRBD1	-	TRBV11-1	15
TGTGCCAGTGCAGGGGGCTGGGATCAGCCCCAGCATTTT	CASAGGWDQPQHF	TRBJ1-5	TRBD1	-	TRBV19	13
TGTGCCAGCAGCTTACATCAGACAGGGTTTGATGGAAACACCATATATTTT	CASSLHQTGFDGNTIYF	TRBJ1-3	TRBD1	-	TRBV7-2	17
TGTGCCAGCAGCTTAGGACTAGCGGGGGGCACAGATACGCAGTATTTT	CASSLGLAGGTDTQYF	TRBJ2-3	TRBD2	-	TRBV7-6	16
TGTGCCATCAGCGGCCCCGGGACAGGGATGGAAGAGCAGTACTTC	CAISGPGTGMEEQYF	TRBJ2-7	TRBD1	-	TRBV10-3	15
TGCAGCGTAGTTTCAGGGCGTAATACTGAAGCTTTCTTT	CSVVSGRNTEAFF	TRBJ1-1	-	-	TRBV29-1	13